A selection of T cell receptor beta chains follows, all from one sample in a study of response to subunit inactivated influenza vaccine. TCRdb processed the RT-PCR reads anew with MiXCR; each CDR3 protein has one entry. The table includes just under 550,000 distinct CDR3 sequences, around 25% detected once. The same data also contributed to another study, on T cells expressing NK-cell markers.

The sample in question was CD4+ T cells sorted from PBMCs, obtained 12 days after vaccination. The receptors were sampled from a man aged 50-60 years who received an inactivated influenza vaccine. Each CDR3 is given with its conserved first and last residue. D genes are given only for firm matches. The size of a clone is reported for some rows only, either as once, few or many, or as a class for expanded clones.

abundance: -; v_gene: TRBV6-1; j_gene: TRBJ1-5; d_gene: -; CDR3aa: CASSEAWADQPQHF; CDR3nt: TGTGCCAGCAGTGAAGCGTGGGCGGATCAGCCCCAGCATTTT
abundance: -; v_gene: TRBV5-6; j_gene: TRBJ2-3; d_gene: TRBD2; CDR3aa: CASSPRVAGATDTQYF; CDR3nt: TGTGCCAGCAGCCCACGGGTAGCGGGAGCAACAGATACGCAGTATTTT
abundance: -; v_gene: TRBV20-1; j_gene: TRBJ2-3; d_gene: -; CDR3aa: CSASSVQGPTDTQYF; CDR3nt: TGCAGTGCTAGTTCCGTACAGGGCCCCACAGATACGCAGTATTTT
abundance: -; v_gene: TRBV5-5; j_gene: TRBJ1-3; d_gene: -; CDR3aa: CASIPWETSSGNTIYF; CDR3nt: TGTGCCAGCATCCCGTGGGAAACAAGCTCTGGAAACACCATATATTTT
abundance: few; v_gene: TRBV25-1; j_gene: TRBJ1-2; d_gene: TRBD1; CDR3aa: CASSVPGQGNYGYTF; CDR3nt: TGTGCCAGCAGTGTCCCCGGACAGGGAAACTATGGCTACACCTTC
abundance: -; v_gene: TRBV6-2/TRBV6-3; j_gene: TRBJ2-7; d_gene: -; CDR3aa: CASGYNEQYF; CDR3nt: TGTGCCAGCGGGTATAACGAGCAGTACTTC
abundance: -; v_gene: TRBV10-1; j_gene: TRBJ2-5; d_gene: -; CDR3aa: CASSESSTQETQYF; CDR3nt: TGCGCCAGCAGTGAGTCGTCCACCCAAGAGACCCAGTACTTC
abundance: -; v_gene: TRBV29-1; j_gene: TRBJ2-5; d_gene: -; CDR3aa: CSVDSAGSGETQYF; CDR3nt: TGCAGCGTTGATTCAGCAGGGAGTGGAGAGACCCAGTACTTC
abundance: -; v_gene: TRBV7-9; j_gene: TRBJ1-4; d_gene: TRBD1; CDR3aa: CASSSTGLGEKLFF; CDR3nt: TGTGCCAGCAGCTCGACAGGGTTAGGCGAAAAACTGTTTTTT
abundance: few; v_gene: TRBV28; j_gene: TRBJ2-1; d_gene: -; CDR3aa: CASSLWDRYNEQFF; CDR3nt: TGTGCCAGCAGTTTATGGGACAGATACAATGAGCAGTTCTTC
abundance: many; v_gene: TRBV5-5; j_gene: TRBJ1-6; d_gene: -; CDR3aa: CASSLGQSPNYNSPLHF; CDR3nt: TGTGCCAGCAGCTTGGGACAGTCCCCCAACTATAATTCACCCCTCCACTTT
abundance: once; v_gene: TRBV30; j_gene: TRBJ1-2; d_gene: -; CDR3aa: CAWARGGLHGYTF; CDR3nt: TGTGCCTGGGCCCGGGGGGGCCTACATGGCTACACCTTC
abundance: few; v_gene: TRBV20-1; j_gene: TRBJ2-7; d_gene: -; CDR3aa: CSANDRNSYEQYF; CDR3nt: TGCAGTGCAAACGACAGGAACTCCTACGAGCAGTACTTC
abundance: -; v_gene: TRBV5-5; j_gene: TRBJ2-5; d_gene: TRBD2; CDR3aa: CASSKGVAGGPETQYF; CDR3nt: TGTGCCAGCAGCAAGGGGGTAGCGGGAGGGCCAGAGACCCAGTACTTC
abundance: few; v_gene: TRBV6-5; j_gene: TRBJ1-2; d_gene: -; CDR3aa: CASSYSGAGYGYTF; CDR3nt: TGTGCCAGCAGTTACTCGGGGGCAGGCTATGGCTACACCTTC
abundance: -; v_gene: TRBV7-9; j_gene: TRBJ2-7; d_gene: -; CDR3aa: CASSSDTSYEQHF; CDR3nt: TGTGCCAGCAGCTCGGACACCTCCTACGAGCAGCACTTC
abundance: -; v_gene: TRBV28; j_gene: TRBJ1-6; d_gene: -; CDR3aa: CASSLSGWGSPLHF; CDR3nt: TGTGCCAGCAGTTTGTCAGGGTGGGGTTCACCCCTCCACTTT
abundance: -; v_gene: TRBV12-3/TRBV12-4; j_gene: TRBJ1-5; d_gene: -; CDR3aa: CASNQGNQPQHF; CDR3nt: TGTGCCAGCAATCAGGGGAATCAGCCCCAGCATTTT
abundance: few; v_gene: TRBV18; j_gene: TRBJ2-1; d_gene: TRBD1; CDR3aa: CASSPGGTGNEQFF; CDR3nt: TGTGCCAGCTCACCTGGCGGGACAGGCAATGAGCAGTTCTTC
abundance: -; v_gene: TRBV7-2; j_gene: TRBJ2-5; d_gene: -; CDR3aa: CASSLVVGQETQYF; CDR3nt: TGTGCCAGCAGCTTAGTAGTCGGACAAGAGACCCAGTACTTC
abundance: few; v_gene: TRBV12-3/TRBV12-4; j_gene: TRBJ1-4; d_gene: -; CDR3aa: CASSFGRGGDEKLFF; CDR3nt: TGTGCCAGCAGTTTTGGTCGGGGGGGGGATGAAAAACTGTTTTTT
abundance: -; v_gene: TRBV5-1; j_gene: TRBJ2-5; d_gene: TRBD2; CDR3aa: CASSLGDYPQETQYF; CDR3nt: TGCGCCAGCAGCTTGGGGGACTATCCTCAAGAGACCCAGTACTTC
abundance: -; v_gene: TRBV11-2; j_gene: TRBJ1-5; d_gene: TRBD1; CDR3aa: CASSSLGAGGQPQHF; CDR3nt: TGTGCCAGCAGCTCCTTGGGGGCAGGGGGTCAGCCCCAGCATTTT
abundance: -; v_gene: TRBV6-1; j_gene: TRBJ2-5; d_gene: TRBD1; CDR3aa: CASSDRKGGPAGGYF; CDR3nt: TGTGCCAGCAGTGATCGTAAAGGGGGCCCTGCTGGAGGGTACTTC
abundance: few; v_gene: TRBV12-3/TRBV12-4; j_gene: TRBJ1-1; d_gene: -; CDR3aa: CASSSQGKGAEAFF; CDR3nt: TGTGCCAGCAGTTCGCAGGGGAAAGGGGCTGAAGCTTTCTTT
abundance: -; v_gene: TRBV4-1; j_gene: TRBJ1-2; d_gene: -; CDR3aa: CASSQRLSGYGYTF; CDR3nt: TGCGCCAGCAGCCAACGTTTAAGCGGCTATGGCTACACCTTC
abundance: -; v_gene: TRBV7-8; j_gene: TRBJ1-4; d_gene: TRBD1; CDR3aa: CASSRDRVAFATNEKLFF; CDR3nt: TGTGCCAGCAGCCGGGACAGGGTAGCCTTTGCAACTAATGAAAAACTGTTTTTT
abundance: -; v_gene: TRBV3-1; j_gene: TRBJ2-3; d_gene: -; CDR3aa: CASSPRARTDTQYF; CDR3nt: TGTGCCAGCAGCCCCAGAGCGCGCACAGATACGCAGTATTTT
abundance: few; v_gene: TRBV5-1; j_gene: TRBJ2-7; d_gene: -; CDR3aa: CASSTGSQGFYEQYF; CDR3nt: TGCGCCAGCAGCACAGGGTCACAGGGATTCTACGAGCAGTACTTC
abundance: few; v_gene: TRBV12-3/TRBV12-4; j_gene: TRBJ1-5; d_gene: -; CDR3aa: CASSFWGAGGGAQHF; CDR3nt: TGTGCCAGCAGTTTTTGGGGGGCGGGAGGCGGGGCCCAGCATTTT
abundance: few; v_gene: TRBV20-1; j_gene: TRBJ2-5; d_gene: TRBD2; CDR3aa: CSAGGLAGGPTVEETQYF; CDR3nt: TGCAGTGCTGGAGGACTAGCGGGGGGTCCAACCGTAGAAGAGACCCAGTACTTC
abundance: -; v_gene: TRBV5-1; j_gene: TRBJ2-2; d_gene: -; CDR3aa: CASSLTTLGTGELFF; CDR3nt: TGCGCCAGCAGCTTGACAACTCTGGGAACCGGGGAGCTGTTTTTT
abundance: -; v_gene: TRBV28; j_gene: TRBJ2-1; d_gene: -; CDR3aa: CASSSPPEQYNEQFF; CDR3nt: TGTGCCAGCAGTTCCCCCCCTGAACAGTACAATGAGCAGTTCTTC
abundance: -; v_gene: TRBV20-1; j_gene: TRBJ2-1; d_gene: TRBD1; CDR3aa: CSARTGRHNEQFF; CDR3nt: TGCAGTGCTAGGACAGGGCGTCACAATGAGCAGTTCTTC
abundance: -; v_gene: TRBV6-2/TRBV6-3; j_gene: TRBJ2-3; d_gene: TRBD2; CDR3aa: CASSYGWGTSGGPFLATQYF; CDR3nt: TGTGCCAGCAGTTACGGTTGGGGGACTAGCGGGGGACCGTTCCTTGCTACGCAGTATTTT
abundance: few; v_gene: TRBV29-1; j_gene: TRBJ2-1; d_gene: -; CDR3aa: CSGWTSSPPTGPYNEQFF; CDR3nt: TGCAGCGGGTGGACCAGCAGTCCACCTACGGGGCCCTACAATGAGCAGTTCTTC
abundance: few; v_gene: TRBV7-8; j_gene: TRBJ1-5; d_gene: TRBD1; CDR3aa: CASSMGQGWGNQPQHF; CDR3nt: TGTGCCAGCAGCATGGGACAGGGATGGGGGAATCAGCCCCAGCATTTT
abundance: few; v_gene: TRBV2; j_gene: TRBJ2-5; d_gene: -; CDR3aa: CASSRDVEFLETQYF; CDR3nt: TGTGCCAGCAGTAGGGACGTCGAATTCCTTGAGACCCAGTACTTC
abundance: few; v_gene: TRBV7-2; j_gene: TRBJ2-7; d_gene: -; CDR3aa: CASSLVGRSSYEQYF; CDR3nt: TGTGCCAGCAGCTTAGTAGGAAGGAGCTCCTACGAGCAGTACTTC
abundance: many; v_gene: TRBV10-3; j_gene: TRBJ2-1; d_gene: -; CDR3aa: CAISESGGSYNEQFF; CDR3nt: TGTGCCATCAGTGAGTCAGGGGGCTCCTACAATGAGCAGTTCTTC
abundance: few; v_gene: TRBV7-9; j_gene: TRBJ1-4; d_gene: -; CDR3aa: CASSLGRGAHEKLFF; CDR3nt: TGTGCCAGCAGCTTAGGAAGGGGGGCACATGAAAAACTGTTTTTT
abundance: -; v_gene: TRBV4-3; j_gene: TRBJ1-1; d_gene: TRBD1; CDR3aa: CASSQDLPRGRVGSTEAFF; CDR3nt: TGCGCCAGCAGCCAAGATCTCCCCAGGGGGCGAGTCGGGAGCACTGAAGCTTTCTTT